The clone carrying this T cell receptor (beta chain) was found a few times. The target antigen is unknown. This record comes from a study of identical twins. Study-wide results and caveats: Out-of-frame alpha sequences shared by twins showed excess low generation probability. Beta clonotypes that were abundant in cord blood contained fewer insertions, a pattern absent from memory repertoires.

cDNA carried unique molecular identifiers, and a universal primer site was added by template switching. TCRdb reanalysed the 5' RACE reads using MiXCR and keeps one entry per CDR3 protein. The sample includes fewer than 450,000 distinct CDR3 sequences, roughly 9% seen only once; the top ten take under 10%. The CDR3 contains 13 residues. Germline V lookup: CDR1 SGHRS, CDR2 YFSETQ. V was trimmed by 0 bases and J by 8 bases, leaving 11 bases between them. All of the donors were Caucasians in good health. Sequenced: naive T cells sorted from blood. This clonotype was obtained from a woman aged 45-59 years in good health. J is TRBJ1-2 and V is TRBV5-1; D might be TRBD1 (5 bases). DNA of the CDR3: TGCGCCAGCAGCTTGGAGGCAGGGTACGGCTACACCTTC. This encodes CASSLEAGYGYTF.